This T cell receptor (beta chain) stems from a study of STAT3 mutations in large granular lymphocyte leukemia. At the level of the study: Canonical activating STAT3 mutations were detected in roughly half of the longitudinally sequenced T-LGLL patients. Immunosuppressive therapy was given to more than half of T-LGLL patients. Study-wide results and limits: Variable sampling intervals and differing treatment regimens complicated linking therapy response to TCR clonal burden changes. Every T-cell large granular lymphocyte leukemia patient had at least one immunodominant TCR beta clonotype.

Regarding this clone: Its matching antigen is unknown.

Sequenced by immunoSEQ multiplex PCR; TCRdb stores in-frame clones only, minus some. The sample lists about 10,000 clones, roughly 91% occurring once. The CDR3 has 16 amino acids. V was clipped by 6 bases and J by 4 bases; unmatched bases: 11. Germline lookup yields CDR1 MNHEY and CDR2 SMNVEV (reference sequence). The sequence was collected from a man aged 55 to 70 with T-cell large granular lymphocyte leukemia. Some clones in this sample may be carry-over from other donors' samples. The sample taken for sequencing was peripheral blood mononuclear cells. This chain connects TRBV27 to TRBJ2-1; 8 bases are shared with TRBD2. The CDR3 reads CASSPLTSGRYNEQFF. In nucleotides, the CDR3 is TGTGCCAGCAGCCCCTTGACCAGCGGGAGATACAATGAGCAGTTCTTC.